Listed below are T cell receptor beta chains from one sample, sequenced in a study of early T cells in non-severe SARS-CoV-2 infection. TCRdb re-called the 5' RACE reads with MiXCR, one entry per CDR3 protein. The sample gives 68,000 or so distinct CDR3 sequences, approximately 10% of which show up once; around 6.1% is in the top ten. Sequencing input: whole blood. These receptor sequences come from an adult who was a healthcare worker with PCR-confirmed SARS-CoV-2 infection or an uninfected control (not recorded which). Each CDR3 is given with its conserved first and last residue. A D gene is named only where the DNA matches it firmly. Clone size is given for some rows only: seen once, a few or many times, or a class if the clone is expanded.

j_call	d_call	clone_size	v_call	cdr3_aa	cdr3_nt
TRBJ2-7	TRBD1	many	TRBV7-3	CASSLDRGPYEQYF	TGTGCCAGCAGCCTAGACAGGGGGCCCTACGAGCAGTACTTC
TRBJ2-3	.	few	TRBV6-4	CASSENPGSDTQYF	TGTGCCAGCAGTGAAAATCCGGGATCAGATACGCAGTATTTT
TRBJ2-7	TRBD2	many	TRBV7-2	CASSSQTRRGGTLYF	TGTGCCAGCAGCTCGCAGACGAGGCGGGGAGGGACTCTGTACTTC
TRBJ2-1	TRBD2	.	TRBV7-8	CASSLKRLAGKNEQFF	TGTGCCAGCAGCCTAAAAAGACTAGCGGGAAAGAATGAGCAGTTCTTC
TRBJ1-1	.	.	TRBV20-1	CSARVAARTTEAFF	TGCAGTGCTAGAGTGGCAGCTAGGACCACTGAAGCTTTCTTT
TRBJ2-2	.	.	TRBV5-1	CASSLEEGAELFF	TGCGCCAGCAGCTTGGAGGAGGGTGCGGAGCTGTTTTTT
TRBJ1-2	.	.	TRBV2	CASSEALRERQFGYTF	TGTGCCAGCAGTGAAGCGCTTCGGGAACGCCAATTTGGCTACACCTTC
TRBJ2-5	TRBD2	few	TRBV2	CASSERTSGSQTQYF	TGTGCCAGCAGTGAGAGGACTAGCGGGAGTCAGACCCAGTACTTC
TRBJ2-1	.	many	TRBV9	CASSVSPSASGHEQFF	TGTGCCAGCAGCGTATCGCCCAGCGCCAGCGGGCATGAGCAGTTCTTC
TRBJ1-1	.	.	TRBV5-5	CASSLEGLWDTEAFF	TGTGCCAGCAGCTTGGAAGGGTTGTGGGACACTGAAGCTTTCTTT
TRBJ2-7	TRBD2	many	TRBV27	CASSLDLAGGKEQYF	TGTGCCAGCAGTTTAGATCTAGCGGGAGGAAAGGAGCAGTACTTC
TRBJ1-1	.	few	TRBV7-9	CASSQQPNTEAFF	TGTGCCAGCAGCCAACAGCCGAACACTGAAGCTTTCTTT
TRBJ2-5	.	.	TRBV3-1	CASSQSWQREDQYF	TGTGCCAGCAGCCAATCGTGGCAGCGCGAGGACCAGTACTTC
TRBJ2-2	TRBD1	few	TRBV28	CASRPGGNTGELFF	TGTGCCAGCAGGCCAGGGGGCAACACCGGGGAGCTGTTTTTT
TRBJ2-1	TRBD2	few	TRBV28	CATRKSGGYNEQFF	TGTGCCACCAGGAAATCGGGAGGGTACAATGAGCAGTTCTTC
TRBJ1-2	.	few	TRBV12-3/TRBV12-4	CASSLLGAVPTLRYGYTF	TGTGCCAGCAGTTTATTGGGTGCCGTACCCACATTAAGATATGGCTACACCTTC
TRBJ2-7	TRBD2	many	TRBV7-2	CASSSTSAGWHEQYF	TGTGCCAGCAGCTCGACTAGCGCGGGGTGGCACGAGCAGTACTTC
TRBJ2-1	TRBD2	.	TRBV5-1	CASSLPHALAGYNEQFF	TGCGCCAGCAGCTTGCCGCACGCGCTAGCGGGGTACAATGAGCAGTTCTTC
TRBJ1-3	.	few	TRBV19	CASSIRGASGNTIYF	TGTGCCAGTAGTATTCGAGGGGCCTCTGGAAACACCATATATTTT
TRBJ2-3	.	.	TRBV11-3	CASSLAMHADTQYF	TGTGCCAGCAGCTTAGCAATGCACGCGGATACGCAGTATTTT
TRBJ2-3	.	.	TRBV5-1	CASSFQGQNTDTQYF	TGCGCCAGCAGCTTTCAGGGGCAGAACACAGATACGCAGTATTTT
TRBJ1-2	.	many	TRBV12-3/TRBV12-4	CASSRGAGHGYTF	TGTGCCAGCAGTCGCGGGGCAGGCCATGGCTACACCTTC
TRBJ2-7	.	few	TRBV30	CAFSTAYEQYF	TGTGCCTTCTCGACAGCCTACGAGCAGTACTTC
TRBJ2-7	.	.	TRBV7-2	CASSIFVSGREQYF	TGTGCCAGCAGCATTTTCGTCTCCGGGCGCGAGCAGTACTTC
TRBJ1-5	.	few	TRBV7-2	CASSLAEQPQHF	TGTGCCAGCAGCTTAGCCGAGCAGCCCCAGCATTTT
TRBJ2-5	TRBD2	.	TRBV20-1	CSARDAASGWEETQYF	TGCAGTGCTAGAGATGCCGCTAGCGGGTGGGAAGAGACCCAGTACTTC
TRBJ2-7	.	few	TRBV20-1	CSARPAPVGSYEQYF	TGCAGTGCTAGACCGGCCCCAGTAGGTTCCTACGAGCAGTACTTC
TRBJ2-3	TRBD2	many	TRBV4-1	CARDPRTSGGHTDTQYF	TGCGCCAGAGACCCGAGGACTAGCGGGGGGCACACAGATACGCAGTATTTT
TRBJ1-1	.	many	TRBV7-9	CASSLGENTEAFF	TGTGCCAGCAGCTTAGGTGAGAACACTGAAGCTTTCTTT
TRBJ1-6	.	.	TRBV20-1	CSASSDRSSYNSPLHF	TGCAGTGCTAGTAGTGACAGAAGCTCCTATAATTCACCCCTCCACTTT
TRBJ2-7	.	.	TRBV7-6	CASSSLDSSYEQYF	TGTGCCAGCAGCTCTTTAGATTCCTCTTACGAGCAGTACTTC
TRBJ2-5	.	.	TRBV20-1	CSASGIKETQYF	TGCAGTGCTAGCGGGATTAAAGAGACCCAGTACTTC
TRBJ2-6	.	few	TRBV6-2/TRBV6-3	CASTGPGAGTSGANVLTF	TGTGCCAGCACCGGCCCGGGGGCCGGAACCTCTGGGGCCAACGTCCTGACTTTC
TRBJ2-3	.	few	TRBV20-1	CSARQIADTQYF	TGCAGTGCTAGACAAATAGCAGATACGCAGTATTTT
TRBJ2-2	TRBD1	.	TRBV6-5	CASSLAGGRTGELFF	TGTGCCAGCAGTTTGGCAGGGGGCCGGACCGGGGAGCTGTTTTTT
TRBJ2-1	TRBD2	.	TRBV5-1	CASSSSSGSNEQFF	TGCGCCAGCAGTTCGAGTAGCGGGAGTAATGAGCAGTTCTTC
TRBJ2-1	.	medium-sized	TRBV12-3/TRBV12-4	CASSYGQYNEQFF	TGTGCCAGCAGCTATGGTCAATACAATGAGCAGTTCTTC
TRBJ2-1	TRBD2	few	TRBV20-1	CSAKTSGTYNEQFF	TGCAGTGCTAAGACTAGCGGGACCTACAATGAGCAGTTCTTC
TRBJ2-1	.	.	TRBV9	CASSRGLEQFF	TGTGCCAGCAGCCGCGGGCTTGAGCAGTTCTTC
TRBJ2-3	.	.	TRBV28	CASRLQGSDTQYF	TGTGCCAGCAGATTACAGGGATCAGATACGCAGTATTTT
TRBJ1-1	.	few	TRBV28	CASSNPQGMNTEAFF	TGTGCCAGCAGCAACCCACAGGGTATGAACACTGAAGCTTTCTTT
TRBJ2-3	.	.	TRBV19	CATGGYLTDTQYF	TGTGCCACCGGGGGATACCTAACAGATACGCAGTATTTT
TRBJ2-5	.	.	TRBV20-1	CSALDGVQTQYF	TGCAGTGCGTTAGATGGCGTTCAGACCCAGTACTTC
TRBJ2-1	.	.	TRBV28	CASSDEVNEQFF	TGTGCCAGCAGTGATGAGGTGAATGAGCAGTTCTTC
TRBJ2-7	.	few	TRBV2	CASSWVREQYF	TGTGCCAGCAGCTGGGTTAGGGAGCAGTACTTC
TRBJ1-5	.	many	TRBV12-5	CASTTPGNQPQHF	TGTGCTAGTACCACTCCAGGGAATCAGCCCCAGCATTTT
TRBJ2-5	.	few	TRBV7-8	CASSLVGQGRETQYF	TGTGCCAGCAGCTTAGTGGGGCAGGGTAGAGAGACCCAGTACTTC
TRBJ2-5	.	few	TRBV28	CASRVFQATETQYF	TGTGCCAGCAGAGTATTTCAGGCGACAGAGACCCAGTACTTC
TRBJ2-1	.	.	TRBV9	CASSVGGAGEQFF	TGTGCCAGCAGCGTAGGAGGTGCGGGGGAGCAGTTCTTC
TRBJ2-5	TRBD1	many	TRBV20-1	CSAREGGQAIETQYF	TGCAGTGCTAGAGAGGGGGGACAGGCGATTGAGACCCAGTACTTC
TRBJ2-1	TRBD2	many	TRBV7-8	CASSPRLAGGGNEQFF	TGTGCCAGCAGCCCCCGACTAGCGGGGGGCGGCAATGAGCAGTTCTTC
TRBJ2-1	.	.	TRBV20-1	CSAKGPWTNEQFF	TGCAGTGCTAAGGGCCCGTGGACCAATGAGCAGTTCTTC
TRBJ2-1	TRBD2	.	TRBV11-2	CASSPRSGRSYNEQFF	TGTGCCAGCAGCCCTAGGAGCGGGAGGTCCTACAATGAGCAGTTCTTC
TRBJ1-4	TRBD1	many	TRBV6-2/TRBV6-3	CASSYSTGTGRAKLFF	TGTGCCAGCAGTTACTCGACTGGGACAGGGAGGGCAAAACTGTTTTTT
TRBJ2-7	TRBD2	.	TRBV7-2	CASSLEREGEQYF	TGTGCCAGCAGCTTAGAGCGGGAGGGCGAGCAGTACTTC